This T cell receptor (beta chain) emerged from a study of CXCR3-negative and CXCR3-positive naive CD8 T cells. At the level of the study: Sequencing yielded 120 million to 150 million TRB reads, roughly 1.5 +/- 0.3 million per library.

This CDR3 spans 14 amino acids. Germline CDR1 reads MDHEN; CDR2 reads SYDVKM. General observations from the study: Memory cells differed in TRBV-TRBJ usage, but naive CXCR3-negative and CXCR3-positive cells had similar usage. The study found CXCR3 expression partially decreased after cryopreservation and ran most assays on fresh PBMCs.

Researchers prepared the TRB cDNA libraries using 5' RACE with UMI labels. Reanalyzing the 5' RACE reads, TCRdb keeps one entry per CDR3 protein, without DNA. In all, the sample yields about 43,000 distinct CDR3 sequences. With respect to this clonotype: The antigen is not known.

The sequence derives from a human donor in good health. Some clones in this sample may be carry-over from other donors' samples. The sample was memory CD8+ T cells from blood. V is TRBV28 and J is TRBJ2-5; without DNA, the TCRdb call of TRBD2 cannot be checked. The CDR3 sequence: CASSFGGAQETQYF.